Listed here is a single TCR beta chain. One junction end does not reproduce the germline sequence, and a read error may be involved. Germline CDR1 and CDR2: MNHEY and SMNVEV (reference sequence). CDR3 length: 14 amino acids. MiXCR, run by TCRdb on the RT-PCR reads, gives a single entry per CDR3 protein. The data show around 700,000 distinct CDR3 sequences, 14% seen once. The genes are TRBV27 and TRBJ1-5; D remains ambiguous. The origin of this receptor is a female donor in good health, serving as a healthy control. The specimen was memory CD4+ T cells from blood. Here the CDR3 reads CASGRRASNQPRHF. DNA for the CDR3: TGTGCCAGCGGACGCAGAGCTAGCAATCAGCCCCGGCATTTT.